Each of the 23 T cell receptor beta chains below was sequenced from the same sample in a study of T cells in localized non-small cell lung cancer. Clones were read by immunoSEQ multiplex PCR, and TCRdb kept only the in-frame ones, dropping some. Of fewer than 20,000 clones in the sample, around 89% were seen once. The sample consisted of peripheral blood, taken before any cancer treatment. Receptors were obtained from a female donor older than 55 with stage III squamous cell lung carcinoma.

V and J are TRBV7-9 and TRBJ2-7, with a weak D call TRBD2 (6 bases). The CDR3 sequence is 14 residues long. CDR1 is SEHNR, CDR2 FQNEAQ, per germline (reference sequence). V was pared by 6 bases and J by 7 bases, with 19 bases between. The CDR3 sequence: CASRRGGAMEEQYF. CDR3 bases: TGTGCCAGCAGGCGGGGCGGAGCGATGGAAGAGCAGTACTTC.

This clone occurred a few times. This chain uses TRBV5-1 with TRBJ1-2; D perhaps matches TRBD1 (6 bases). This CDR3 spans 16 amino acids. The germline CDR1 and CDR2 sequences are SGHRS and YFSETQ. Trimming cost V 1 base and J 4 bases, with 17 bases left between them. CDR3 nucleotide sequence: TGCGCCAGCAGCTTGAACCCGCCAGGGGCCATCTATGGCTACACCTTC. Amino acids: CASSLNPPGAIYGYTF.

The chain joins TRBV5-1 to TRBJ1-1; a possible D gene is TRBD1 (6 bases). The CDR3 has 14 amino acids. Trimming stripped 1 base from V and 3 bases from J, with 10 bases between. Germline assignment: CDR1 SGHRS and CDR2 YFSETQ. The CDR3 sequence: CASSLQGRDTEAFF. CDR3 in DNA: TGCGCCAGCAGCTTGCAGGGGAGGGACACTGAAGCTTTCTTT.

The chain couples TRBV2 to TRBJ2-3; D possibly corresponds to TRBD2 (5 bases). V was cut by 4 bases and J by 7 bases, with 15 bases left in between. This CDR3 is built from 14 residues. CDR1 is SNHLY, CDR2 FYNNEI, per germline. As DNA, the CDR3 is TGTGCCAGCAGTGGAGGAATAGGGAGTTATACGCAGTATTTT. This codes for CASSGGIGSYTQYF. Variable domain in full (rest from reference TRBV2 and TRBJ2-3): EPEVTQTPSHQVTQMGQEVILRCVPISNHLYFYWYRQILGQKVEFLVSFYNNEISEKSEIFDDQFSVERPDGSNFTLKIRSTKLEDSAMYFCASSGGIGSYTQYFGPGTRLTVL.

The rearrangement links TRBV29-1 to TRBJ1-5; TRBD1 might be the D (6 bases). The V end lost 5 bases, the J end lost 5 bases, and 10 bases lay between the germline ends. In germline, CDR1 is SQVTM, CDR2 ANQGSEA. The CDR3 spans 12 residues. The CDR3 reads CSVLEGDQPQHF. The CDR3 DNA reads TGCAGCGTTTTGGAGGGGGATCAGCCCCAGCATTTT.

The rearrangement uses TRBV2 and TRBJ2-2; 9 bases fit TRBD2. After removal of 7 bases from V and 7 bases from J, the junction contained 16 bases not matched to a gene. CDR1 is SNHLY, CDR2 FYNNEI, per germline. CDR3 size: 17 residues. As DNA, the CDR3 is TGTGCCAGCACCTCACAGAGGGCTAGCGGGGCTGGCGGGGAGCTGTTTTTT. The encoded protein is CASTSQRASGAGGELFF.

This sequence joins TRBV19 and TRBJ2-1, with D tentatively TRBD2 (6 bases). The V gene lost 4 bases and the J gene lost 0 bases, with 7 bases spanning the gap. This CDR3 spans 14 amino acids. The germline V gene has CDR1 LNHDA and CDR2 SQIVND (reference sequence). The CDR3 loop is CASSSSGSYNEQFF. In nucleotides, the CDR3 is TGTGCCAGTAGTAGTAGCGGCTCCTACAATGAGCAGTTCTTC.

J is TRBJ1-6 and V is TRBV5-5, with 10 bases fitting TRBD1. Germline CDR1 reads SGHKS; CDR2 reads YYEKEE (reference sequence). V trimming: 4 bases; J trimming: 12 bases; junction bases outside the gene matches: 7. The CDR3 has 14 amino acids. The CDR3 region is CASSDRGRVLPLHF. CDR3 coding DNA: TGTGCCAGCAGCGACAGGGGGCGAGTTCTACCCCTCCACTTT.

This clone was recorded once. CDR3 bases: TGTGCCAGCAGCTTCGGGACTAGTAACCAAGAGACCCAGTACTTC. It is translated as CASSFGTSNQETQYF. The V and J genes are TRBV11-2 and TRBJ2-5; 8 bases line up with TRBD2. This CDR3 contains 15 residues. Losses at the gene ends were 3 bases for V and 0 bases for J; bases not matched to a gene: 3. Germline assignment: CDR1 SGHAT and CDR2 FQNNGV. The variable domain in full, with the rest retrieved from reference TRBV11-2 and TRBJ2-5, is EAGVAQSPRYKIIEKRQSVAFWCNPISGHATLYWYQQILGQGPKLLIQFQNNGVVDDSQLPKDRFSAERLKGVDSTLKIQPAKLEDSAVYLCASSFGTSNQETQYFGPGTRLLVL.

This clone was counted a single time. The genes are TRBV30 and TRBJ2-5; D call uncertain. This CDR3 comprises 12 residues. Germline V gene sequence: CDR1 GTSNPN, CDR2 SVGIG (reference sequence). Between the trimmed V and J ends, which lost 1 base and 2 bases, there was a span of 5 bases. DNA for the CDR3: TGTGCCTGGAGTGCCCAGCAAGAGACCCAGTACTTC. It specifies CAWSAQQETQYF.

The chain carries TRBV28 and TRBJ1-3; perhaps TRBD1 as D (6 bases). Trimming shortened V by 6 bases and J by 0 bases, and 21 bases separated the two germline ends. Germline-derived CDR1 and CDR2 are MDHEN and SYDVKM. The CDR3 has 18 residues. Here the CDR3 DNA reads TGTGCCAGCAGGATAGGGGGGGCCCATGGCCTCTCTGGAAACACCATATATTTT. Amino acids: CASRIGGAHGLSGNTIYF.

The chain recombines TRBV5-1 with TRBJ2-1; D call uncertain. The V gene lost 0 bases and the J gene lost 5 bases, with 9 bases spanning the gap. This CDR3 contains 14 residues. Germline assignment: CDR1 SGHRS and CDR2 YFSETQ. The CDR3, as DNA: TGCGCCAGCAGCTTGGGACCCACAAACAATGAGCAGTTCTTC. Translating gives CASSLGPTNNEQFF.

This rearrangement joins TRBV30 to TRBJ2-7; 11 positions agree with TRBD1. The CDR3 loop spans 16 amino acids. V shed 3 bases and J 2 bases; nucleotides not matched to a gene: 9. Germline CDR1 and CDR2: GTSNPN and SVGIG (reference sequence). The DNA for the CDR3 is TGTGCCTGGAGAACACCGGGACAGGGGGGAACCTACGAGCAGTACTTC. This translates into CAWRTPGQGGTYEQYF.

The chain employs TRBV6-5 and TRBJ2-1; unclear D gene. CDR1 and CDR2 (germline): MNHEY, SVGAGI. The CDR3 runs to 14 residues. V was pared by 4 bases and J by 4 bases, with 11 bases between. The CDR3 spells CASSWAGPYNEQFF. Written as DNA, the CDR3 is TGTGCCAGCAGTTGGGCCGGACCTTACAATGAGCAGTTCTTC.

V is TRBV18 and J is TRBJ2-7; 7 bases agree with TRBD2. This CDR3 is built from 19 residues. Germline CDR1 and CDR2: KGHSH and LQKENI. The V segment lost 2 bases and the J segment 0 bases; nucleotides outside the gene matches: 16. The CDR3 loop reads CASSPRARASGRSSYEQYF. For the CDR3, the DNA is TGTGCCAGCTCACCAAGGGCTAGGGCTAGCGGACGGAGCTCCTACGAGCAGTACTTC.

V usage is TRBV28 and J usage is TRBJ1-2; TRBD1 matches at 8 bases. CDR3 size: 14 residues. CDR1 is MDHEN and CDR2 is SYDVKM in the germline V gene. V trimming: 2 bases; J trimming: 4 bases; junction bases outside the gene matches: 3. In DNA form, the CDR3 reads TGTGCCAGCAGTTTAGACAGGGGTAGCTATGGCTACACCTTC. Protein: CASSLDRGSYGYTF.

V and J are TRBV30 and TRBJ2-5, with 8 positions matching TRBD1. Germline V gene sequence: CDR1 GTSNPN, CDR2 SVGIG (reference sequence). The CDR3 is made up of 14 amino acids. J gave up 3 bases and V 5 bases, and 8 bases lay outside the gene matches. As DNA, the CDR3 is TGTGCCTGGGCCAGGGGGCAGGGGGAAGAGACCCAGTACTTC. As protein: CAWARGQGEETQYF.

The chain couples TRBV28 to TRBJ1-5; 7 bases are a match to TRBD1. Germline values: CDR1 MDHEN, CDR2 SYDVKM. V gave up 6 bases and J gave up 4 bases; unmatched junction bases: 9. The CDR3 has 15 amino acids. CDR3 region: CASSSGQFPNQPQHF. The CDR3 nucleotides are TGTGCCAGCAGCTCGGGACAGTTCCCTAATCAGCCCCAGCATTTT.

CDR3 residues: CASSFFGPEAFF. The CDR3 bases are TGTGCCAGCAGTTTTTTCGGACCTGAAGCTTTCTTT. The V call is TRBV6-5, the J call TRBJ1-1; D is uncertain. The germline CDR1 and CDR2 sequences are MNHEY and SVGAGI. V gave up 4 bases and J gave up 6 bases, with 9 bases separating them. The CDR3 contains 12 residues.

The chain combines TRBV6-1 with TRBJ1-2; unclear D gene. Germline loops: CDR1 MNHNS, CDR2 SASEGT. The CDR3 is made up of 16 amino acids. Trimming stripped 3 bases from V and 4 bases from J, with 18 bases between. Here the CDR3 DNA reads TGTGCCAGCAGTGAGGGATCAGGTCTCCGGCCCTATGGCTACACCTTC. Amino acid sequence: CASSEGSGLRPYGYTF.

The chain is built from TRBV6-6 and TRBJ2-3; 7 nucleotides agree with TRBD2. The germline CDR1 and CDR2 sequences are MNHNY and SVGAGI (reference sequence). This CDR3 has 14 amino acids. After removal of 6 bases from V and 2 bases from J, the junction contained 5 bases not matched to a gene. CDR3 in amino acids: CASSPLAATDTQYF. The CDR3 bases are TGTGCCAGCAGCCCCCTAGCGGCCACAGATACGCAGTATTTT.

This chain connects TRBV5-1 to TRBJ2-5; D gene unclear. The V gene's germline CDR1 is SGHRS and CDR2 YFSETQ. The V gene lost 0 bases and the J gene lost 4 bases, with 13 bases spanning the gap. This CDR3 has 15 residues. CDR3 sequence reads: CASSLAKGPGETQYF. In DNA, the CDR3 is TGCGCCAGCAGCTTGGCCAAGGGCCCGGGAGAGACCCAGTACTTC.

The chain joins TRBV7-3 to TRBJ2-1, with TRBD2 matching over 15 bases. J was trimmed by 7 bases and V by 3 bases; bases with no gene match: 1. This CDR3 contains 15 residues. The germline V gene encodes CDR1 SGHTA and CDR2 FQGTGA. The CDR3: CASSFGTSGGNEQFF. The DNA for the CDR3 is TGTGCCAGCAGCTTCGGGACTAGCGGGGGGAATGAGCAGTTCTTC. Together with reference TRBV7-3 and TRBJ2-1, the CDR3 gives the full variable domain: GAGVSQTPSNKVTEKGKYVELRCDPISGHTALYWYRQSLGQGPEFLIYFQGTGAADDSGLPNDRFFAVRPEGSVSTLKIQRTERGDSAVYLCASSFGTSGGNEQFFGPGTRLTVL.